These T cell receptor beta chains were read from a single sample in a study of cytomegalovirus exposure and HLA in healthy donors. Some clones are missing from TCRdb's copy, which holds only in-frame ones; the method was immunoSEQ multiplex PCR. Recorded here are 150,000 to 200,000 clones; the top ten clones represent around 1.2%. The specimen sequenced was PBMCs. These receptors came from a woman aged 55-70 years in good health and CMV-seronegative. CDR3s include the opening cysteine and the closing phenylalanine or tryptophan. D genes are given only for firm matches.

cdr3_aa cdr3_nt j_call d_call v_call
CASSLVQPYEQYF TGCGCCAGCAGCTTGGTACAACCCTACGAGCAGTACTTC TRBJ2-7 NA TRBV5-1
CASSPLAGGVSYEQYF TGTGCCAGCTCACCCTTAGCGGGAGGGGTCTCGTACGAGCAGTACTTC TRBJ2-7 TRBD2 TRBV18
CASSLIRRDTQYF TGTGCCAGCAGTCTCATAAGGAGGGATACGCAGTATTTT TRBJ2-3 NA TRBV6-5
CAISEGLAGVPAKNIQYF TGTGCCATCAGTGAGGGACTAGCGGGAGTCCCAGCCAAAAACATTCAGTACTTC TRBJ2-4 TRBD2 TRBV10-3
CASSPGIYNEQFF TGTGCCAGCAGCCCCGGGATTTACAATGAGCAGTTCTTC TRBJ2-1 NA TRBV5-6
CASSRTSFGTGELFF TGCGCCAGCAGCCGGACTAGCTTTGGCACCGGGGAGCTGTTTTTT TRBJ2-2 TRBD2 TRBV10-2
CASSLVWTSGDQETQYF TGTGCCAGCAGCTTGGTCTGGACTAGCGGGGACCAAGAGACCCAGTACTTC TRBJ2-5 TRBD2 TRBV5-8
CASSAGTGSQPQHF TGTGCCAGCAGCGCCGGGACAGGGAGCCAGCCCCAGCATTTT TRBJ1-5 TRBD1 TRBV9
CASSIGGVGKNIQYF TGCGCCAGCAGCATCGGGGGAGTTGGCAAAAACATTCAGTACTTC TRBJ2-4 NA TRBV5-1
CASSDETTGDLFF TGTGCCAGCAGTGACGAGACGACAGGGGATCTGTTCTTC TRBJ2-1 TRBD1 TRBV2
CASSEEEGTEAFF TGTGCCAGCAGTGAGGAGGAGGGCACTGAAGCTTTCTTT TRBJ1-1 NA TRBV2
CASRQGASSPLHF TGTGCCAGCAGACAGGGGGCAAGTTCACCCCTCCACTTT TRBJ1-6 TRBD1 TRBV5-4
CASSLETGRQETQYF TGTGCCAGCAGCTTAGAGACAGGGAGGCAAGAGACCCAGTACTTC TRBJ2-5 NA TRBV7-6
CASSVAREGPDTQYF TGTGCCAGCAGCGTAGCCCGGGAGGGCCCAGATACGCAGTATTTT TRBJ2-3 TRBD2 TRBV9
CASSLFGDEQYF TGTGCCAGCAGCTTGTTCGGGGACGAGCAGTACTTC TRBJ2-7 NA TRBV5-4
CASSPQTGVTFLGYTF TGTGCCAGCTCACCGCAGACAGGGGTGACCTTCTTGGGCTACACCTTC TRBJ1-2 TRBD1 TRBV18
CASSQNYGDTNTEAFF TGCGCCAGCAGCCAAAATTACGGGGATACGAACACTGAAGCTTTCTTT TRBJ1-1 NA TRBV5-1
CASSKGGRFGGANVLTF TGTGCCAGCAGCAAAGGGGGCCGTTTTGGTGGGGCCAACGTCCTGACTTTC TRBJ2-6 NA TRBV21-1
CASSTRQGADTEAFF TGTGCCAGCAGCACCCGACAGGGGGCGGACACTGAAGCTTTCTTT TRBJ1-1 TRBD1 TRBV7-2
CASSLVGRSYEQYF TGTGCCAGCAGCTTGGTGGGCAGGTCCTACGAGCAGTACTTC TRBJ2-7 NA TRBV7-2
CASSSAGTGTPAYEQYF TGTGCCAGCAGCTCCGCCGGGACAGGGACCCCGGCCTACGAGCAGTACTTC TRBJ2-7 TRBD1 TRBV5-6
CASSQGSAGGTFGETQYF TGCGCCAGCAGCCAAGGCTCGGCAGGGGGAACTTTCGGAGAGACCCAGTACTTC TRBJ2-5 TRBD1 TRBV4-1
CASSISGGAKETQYF TGTGCCAGCAGCATCAGCGGGGGGGCAAAAGAGACCCAGTACTTC TRBJ2-5 TRBD2 TRBV5-4